Shown below are 18 T cell receptor beta chains from a single sample sequenced in a study of shared clonotypes between healthy human individuals. Assay: immunoSEQ multiplex PCR; the TCRdb copy retains only in-frame clones and omits some. The table has more than 450,000 clones, 79% seen once. Material for sequencing was PBMCs. The receptors come from a woman in her forties in good health. Some clones in this sample may be carry-over from other donors' samples.

The chain recombines TRBV25-1 with TRBJ2-5; unclear D gene. Germline CDR1 and CDR2: MGHDK and SYGVNS. There are 13 residues in the CDR3. V lost 7 bases, J lost 1 base, and 10 bases lay in between. The CDR3 DNA reads as TGTGCCAGCACCGAACCCTTCCAAGAGACCCAGTACTTC. It translates to CASTEPFQETQYF.

J is TRBJ2-7 and V is TRBV19, with 10 bases aligning to TRBD1. The CDR3 loop spans 15 amino acids. Germline V CDR1 and CDR2: LNHDA, SQIVND (reference sequence). The junction had 7 bases not matched to a gene; V was cut back by 4 bases and J by 4 bases. The DNA for the CDR3 is TGTGCCAGTAGTAACCCGGGACAGGGGTTTTACGAGCAGTACTTC. This gives the protein CASSNPGQGFYEQYF.

The rearrangement uses TRBV5-6 and TRBJ2-1, with a possible D match to TRBD1 (6 bases). This CDR3 is built from 16 residues. The ends were cut back, 0 bases at V and 2 bases at J, with 12 bases in the middle. The germline CDR1 and CDR2 sequences are SGHDT and YYEEEE. The DNA of the CDR3 is TGTGCCAGCAGCTTGGGGGGGCCGGGGACCTACAATGAGCAGTTCTTC. It translates to CASSLGGPGTYNEQFF.

This clone was seen only a few times. V and J are TRBV6-6 and TRBJ1-3; 8 nucleotides agree with TRBD1. In germline, CDR1 is MNHNY, CDR2 SVGAGI (reference sequence). J was trimmed by 1 base and V by 10 bases; bases with no gene match: 3. The CDR3 sequence is 13 residues long. The CDR3 reads CATRTGSGNTIYF. The CDR3 bases are TGTGCCACCCGGACAGGGTCTGGAAACACCATATATTTT.

The chain employs TRBV28 and TRBJ1-1, with 7 bases aligning to TRBD1. Trimming took 7 bases from V and 4 from J; bases not matched to a gene: 9. The CDR3 sequence is 14 residues long. Germline CDR1 MDHEN, CDR2 SYDVKM. The CDR3, as DNA: TGTGCCAGCACCTCACAGGGGTCGGTCACTGAAGCTTTCTTT. Its translation: CASTSQGSVTEAFF.

Comment on this clone: The sample holds other DNA sequences that translate to the same CDR3. The rearrangement links TRBV9 to TRBJ2-1; D is perhaps TRBD2 (6 bases). The V end was cut by 2 bases, the J end by 3 bases, with 12 bases between. CDR3 size: 15 residues. The V gene's germline CDR1 is SGDLS and CDR2 YYNGEE. The CDR3 region has the DNA TGTGCCAGCAGCGTTTCCGGGACTCGCTACAATGAGCAGTTCTTC. Its protein is CASSVSGTRYNEQFF.

This chain joins TRBV5-4 and TRBJ2-3; 10 bases are a match to TRBD2. Looked up from germline, CDR1 is SGHNT and CDR2 is YYREEE (reference sequence). V gave up 4 bases and J gave up 8 bases; unmatched junction bases: 16. This CDR3 is 17 amino acids long. This chain's CDR3 is CASSPEPAASGRGTQYF. In DNA form, the CDR3 reads TGTGCCAGCAGCCCCGAACCGGCGGCTAGCGGGAGAGGTACGCAGTATTTT.

The chain links TRBV4-2 to TRBJ2-7; unclear D gene. Germline CDR1 and CDR2: LGHNA and YNFKEQ. Trimming stripped 0 bases from V and 7 bases from J, with 10 bases between. The CDR3 spans 13 residues. The DNA of the CDR3 is TGTGCCAGCAGCCAAGATGTGTTCGGGGAGCAGTACTTC. Protein sequence: CASSQDVFGEQYF.

The chain employs TRBV14 and TRBJ1-4; TRBD1 is a possible D gene (5 bases). The CDR3 length is 14 residues. Trimming left V 2 bases short and J 5 bases short, with 9 bases between. Germline CDR1 reads SGHDN; CDR2 reads FVKESK. CDR3 DNA sequence: TGTGCCAGCAGCCAACCGGACAAAAATGAAAAACTGTTTTTT. Translation: CASSQPDKNEKLFF.

A word on this clone: Germline is not matched at one junction end, which may reflect a read error. This chain connects TRBV9 to TRBJ2-7; 10 positions match TRBD2. This CDR3 comprises 14 residues. Looked up from germline, CDR1 is SGDLS and CDR2 is YYNGEE. CDR3 protein: CAGSVAGGTYEQYF. CDR3 nucleotide sequence: TGTGCCGGCAGCGTAGCGGGAGGCACCTACGAGCAGTACTTC.

This sequence joins TRBV30 and TRBJ2-2; 14 nucleotides align to TRBD2. Trimming at V came to 3 bases and at J to 5 bases, leaving 2 bases not matched to a gene. The CDR3 has 15 amino acids. CDR1 and CDR2 (germline): GTSNPN, SVGIG (reference sequence). CDR3 residues: CAWRTSGRVTGELFF. The DNA of the CDR3 is TGTGCCTGGAGGACTAGCGGGAGGGTTACCGGGGAGCTGTTTTTT.

The J gene is TRBJ2-2, the V gene TRBV27; TRBD2 agrees at 7 bases. The germline V gene has CDR1 MNHEY and CDR2 SMNVEV (reference sequence). The trim removed 5 bases at V and 5 bases at J, leaving 5 bases unmatched. CDR3 size: 14 residues. CDR3 amino acids: CASSAGLGTGELFF. The CDR3 DNA sequence: TGTGCCAGCAGTGCTGGACTAGGGACCGGGGAGCTGTTTTTT.

The rearrangement uses TRBV5-1 and TRBJ2-3; 12 nucleotides agree with TRBD1. CDR1 is SGHRS, CDR2 YFSETQ, per germline. V trimming: 1 base; J trimming: 9 bases; junction bases outside the gene matches: 6. CDR3 length: 15 amino acids. The CDR3 is CASSLTGQGAETQYF. The CDR3, as DNA: TGCGCCAGCAGCTTGACGGGACAGGGGGCCGAGACGCAGTATTTT.

The count of this clone is one. The chain is built from TRBV30 and TRBJ2-2; D possibly corresponds to TRBD1 (5 bases). In germline, CDR1 is GTSNPN, CDR2 SVGIG (reference sequence). The length of the CDR3 is 12 residues. V was shortened by 2 bases and J by 6 bases, with 7 bases between the two germline ends. CDR3 residues: CAWSLGAGELFF. The CDR3, as DNA: TGTGCCTGGAGTCTAGGGGCCGGGGAGCTGTTTTTT.

This sequence joins TRBV28 and TRBJ2-5; 8 nucleotides agree with TRBD2. The germline V gene encodes CDR1 MDHEN and CDR2 SYDVKM. The CDR3 totals 15 residues. V trimming: 7 bases; J trimming: 4 bases; junction bases outside the gene matches: 11. The CDR3: CASTTPSGRGETQYF. DNA of the CDR3: TGTGCCAGCACCACCCCCTCCGGGAGGGGAGAGACCCAGTACTTC.

The rearrangement links TRBV7-3 to TRBJ2-2, with 7 bases identical to TRBD1. The CDR3 has 17 amino acids. CDR1 is SGHTA, CDR2 FQGTGA, per germline. Trimming removed 5 bases from V and 4 bases from J; junction bases left unmatched: 13. The CDR3 DNA sequence: TGTGCCAGCAGCCCCCAGCCGACAGGGCTGGGCACCGGGGAGCTGTTTTTT. Translation: CASSPQPTGLGTGELFF.

This chain connects TRBV7-2 to TRBJ1-5; possible D gene TRBD1, 5 bases. Looked up from germline, CDR1 is SGHTA and CDR2 is FQGNSA. The CDR3 consists of 15 residues. V lost 3 bases and J lost 4, with 13 bases in between. Here the CDR3 reads CASSLEGTQNQPQHF. In nucleotides, the CDR3 is TGTGCCAGCAGCTTGGAGGGGACCCAAAATCAGCCCCAGCATTTT.

This clone has a handful of counts. The J gene is TRBJ1-3, the V gene TRBV6-1; D is ambiguous. The CDR3 is 11 residues long. Germline V lookup: CDR1 MNHNS, CDR2 SASEGT. V shed 7 bases and J shed 7 bases, with 8 bases lying between them. Written as DNA, the CDR3 is TGTGCCAGCAATTGGTGGAACACCATATATTTT. This gives the protein CASNWWNTIYF.